These 32 T cell receptor beta chains came from one sample sequenced in a study of T-cell memory formation after mild COVID-19. TCRdb used MiXCR to reprocess the 5' RACE reads, holding one entry per CDR3 protein. Of some 290,000 distinct CDR3 sequences listed, around 15% are singletons. Sequenced sample: PBMCs or a T cell subset sorted from them (not recorded which). These receptors were obtained from a man between 18 and 35 years old who had mild COVID-19 (a few samples of this study predate the infection). Cell type and time point are not known.

The rearrangement links TRBV6-2 or TRBV6-3 to TRBJ2-2; D is uncertain. Trimming stripped 6 bases from V and 7 bases from J, with 6 bases between. This CDR3 region has 11 residues. From germline, CDR1 is MNHEY and CDR2 SVGEGT. CDR3 amino acids: CASRRGGELFF. The CDR3, as DNA: TGTGCCAGCAGACGAGGCGGGGAGCTGTTTTTT.

This clonotype has more than one count but fewer than ten. The chain carries TRBV27 and TRBJ2-2; D may be TRBD1 or TRBD2 (6 bases each). CDR3 length: 16 amino acids. Germline CDR1 MNHEY, CDR2 SMNVEV (reference sequence). V was trimmed by 1 base and J by 5 bases, leaving 14 bases between them. The CDR3 loop reads CASSLYGGVGTGELFF. The CDR3 DNA reads TGTGCCAGCAGTTTATACGGGGGCGTGGGGACCGGGGAGCTGTTTTTT.

This CDR3 reads CASSSLAAETDTQYF. CDR3 bases: TGTGCCAGCAGCTCATTAGCGGCGGAAACAGATACGCAGTATTTT. This chain links TRBV7-9 with TRBJ2-3, with a weak D call TRBD2 (6 bases). Germline CDR1 reads SEHNR; CDR2 reads FQNEAQ (reference sequence). CDR3 length: 15 amino acids. Trimming took 4 bases from V and 3 from J, leaving 14 bases between them. The full variable domain, in which reference TRBV7-9 and TRBJ2-3 provide the parts outside the CDR3, is DTGVSQNPRHKITKRGQNVTFRCDPISEHNRLYWYRQTLGQGPEFLTYFQNEAQLEKSRLLSDRFSAERPKGSFSTLEIQRTEQGDSAMYLCASSSLAAETDTQYFGPGTRLTVL.

Remarks on this clonotype: Sequence at one end of the junction differs from germline and may be a read error. The rearrangement joins TRBV6-5 to TRBJ1-5; a weak D match, TRBD1 (6 bases). The CDR3 sequence is 15 residues long. CDR1 is MNHEY and CDR2 is SVGAGI in the germline V gene. The CDR3 reads CTSSQLSGASQPQHF. As DNA, the CDR3 is TGTACCAGCAGCCAGCTATCAGGGGCCAGCCAGCCCCAGCATTTT.

This clonotype was seen just once. This rearrangement joins TRBV6-2 or TRBV6-3 to TRBJ2-1; D is possibly TRBD2 (7 bases). Germline CDR1 is MNHEY and CDR2 is SVGEGT. The V end lost 10 bases, the J end lost 8 bases, and 18 bases lay between the germline ends. The CDR3 consists of 13 residues. CDR3 protein: CATVSAGADEQFF. CDR3 sequence (DNA): TGTGCCACCGTTTCGGCGGGGGCCGATGAGCAGTTCTTC.

The J gene is TRBJ2-3, the V gene TRBV7-9; D gene unclear. The CDR3 runs to 13 residues. Germline V lookup: CDR1 SEHNR, CDR2 FQNEAQ (reference sequence). Trimming stripped 5 bases from V and 3 bases from J, with 9 bases between. CDR3 nucleotide sequence: TGTGCCAGCAGCCCGGCCCTTACAGATACGCAGTATTTT. It is translated as CASSPALTDTQYF.

V usage is TRBV5-1 and J usage is TRBJ2-5; D is perhaps TRBD1 (5 bases). Looked up from germline, CDR1 is SGHRS and CDR2 is YFSETQ. CDR3 size: 14 residues. The V and J ends lost 4 bases and 0 bases respectively, with 10 bases between them. CDR3: CASSKTAYQETQYF. The DNA of the CDR3 is TGCGCCAGCAGCAAGACAGCTTACCAAGAGACCCAGTACTTC.

This clonotype was observed a handful of times. This chain joins TRBV7-3 and TRBJ2-5, with D perhaps TRBD1 (6 bases). Trimming cost V 5 bases and J 5 bases, with 15 bases left between them. This CDR3 spans 14 amino acids. Germline CDR1 and CDR2: SGHTA and FQGTGA. The DNA of the CDR3 is TGTGCCAGCAGCCCCGCCAGGGGCTATGAGACCCAGTACTTC. Encoded protein: CASSPARGYETQYF.

A single count supports this clonotype. The chain recombines TRBV5-1 with TRBJ2-6; 7 bases map to TRBD1. Germline lookup yields CDR1 SGHRS and CDR2 YFSETQ. This CDR3 spans 17 amino acids. V shed 0 bases, J shed 0 bases, and the junction held 3 bases outside the gene matches. This CDR3 is CASSLEGQFSGANVLTF. For the CDR3, the DNA is TGCGCCAGCAGCTTGGAGGGACAGTTCTCTGGGGCCAACGTCCTGACTTTC.

V is TRBV7-8 and J is TRBJ2-1, with 9 bases aligning to TRBD1. The CDR3 spans 15 residues. Trimming took 1 base from V and 5 from J; bases not matched to a gene: 3. Germline V CDR1 and CDR2: SGHVS, FQNEAQ. The CDR3 loop reads CASSLGRDRDNEQFF. For the CDR3, the DNA is TGTGCCAGCAGCTTAGGCCGGGACAGGGACAATGAGCAGTTCTTC.

The chain combines TRBV11-2 with TRBJ2-1; 9 bases match TRBD1. Trimming cost V 6 bases and J 6 bases; bases outside gene matches: 9. The CDR3 runs to 15 residues. From germline, CDR1 is SGHAT and CDR2 FQNNGV. The CDR3 loop reads CASSHWTGEVNEQFF. The DNA of the CDR3 is TGTGCCAGCAGTCATTGGACAGGGGAGGTCAATGAGCAGTTCTTC.

The CDR3 nucleotides are TGCGCCAGCAGCCAAGAGCTAGGAACAGATACGCAGTATTTT. Protein: CASSQELGTDTQYF. The chain uses TRBV4-1 and TRBJ2-3; D is ambiguous. Germline values: CDR1 MGHRA, CDR2 YSYEKL. V was trimmed by 0 bases and J by 3 bases, leaving 7 bases between them. CDR3 length: 14 amino acids.

This clonotype was counted between two and nine times. The gene calls are TRBV12-5 and TRBJ2-6; D not certain. Germline CDR1 reads LGHNT; CDR2 reads FRNRAP. This CDR3 region has 18 residues. The V end lost 1 base, the J end lost 1 base, and 14 bases lay between the germline ends. The CDR3 is CASGLAARWDSGANVLTF. CDR3 bases: TGTGCTAGTGGTTTGGCCGCAAGGTGGGATTCTGGGGCCAACGTCCTGACTTTC.

This clonotype has just a few counts. The chain joins TRBV7-8 to TRBJ2-1; a possible D gene is TRBD2 (6 bases). Trimming took 5 bases from V and 4 from J, leaving 21 bases between them. Germline V gene lookup returns CDR1 SGHVS and CDR2 FQNEAQ. The CDR3 is made up of 17 amino acids. CDR3 region: CASSPRVVAGPYNEQFF. CDR3 nucleotide sequence: TGTGCCAGCAGCCCTCGCGTGGTTGCGGGGCCTTACAATGAGCAGTTCTTC.

The chain has TRBV9 and TRBJ2-1, with 11 nucleotides matching TRBD2. Germline CDR1 is SGDLS and CDR2 is YYNGEE. Germline trimming cut 2 bases from V and 8 bases from J; bases unmatched to any gene: 6. The CDR3 covers 15 residues. This CDR3 is CASSVRLAGLYEQFF. The CDR3 DNA is TGTGCCAGCAGCGTCAGACTAGCGGGGCTCTATGAGCAGTTCTTC.

The chain is built from TRBV7-2 and TRBJ1-5; D gene ambiguous. Germline assignment: CDR1 SGHTA and CDR2 FQGNSA. The CDR3 contains 13 residues. V was trimmed by 4 bases and J by 6 bases, leaving 10 bases between them. CDR3 residues: CASSYLQGQPQHF. Here the CDR3 DNA reads TGTGCCAGCAGCTATTTACAAGGTCAGCCCCAGCATTTT.

The chain carries TRBV7-9 and TRBJ2-5; 9 bases are shared with TRBD2. V was clipped by 6 bases and J by 1 base; unmatched bases: 6. The CDR3 length is 15 residues. From germline, CDR1 is SEHNR and CDR2 FQNEAQ (reference sequence). CDR3 bases: TGTGCCAGCAGATTTGGCGGGGGGGCCCAAGAGACCCAGTACTTC. Translating it yields CASRFGGGAQETQYF.

This clonotype showed up many times. The chain joins TRBV4-1 to TRBJ2-1, with D possibly being TRBD1 or TRBD2 (5 bases each). Germline values: CDR1 MGHRA, CDR2 YSYEKL. Trimming took off 4 bases at V and 6 bases at J, with 19 bases between the two ends. The CDR3 sequence is 16 residues long. The CDR3 spells CASSLGRGDWGNEQFF. Written as DNA, the CDR3 is TGCGCCAGCAGCCTGGGCAGAGGGGATTGGGGCAATGAGCAGTTCTTC.

This chain uses TRBV29-1 with TRBJ2-5; D is perhaps TRBD1 (6 bases). V was cut by 2 bases and J by 1 base, with 14 bases left in between. The germline V gene encodes CDR1 SQVTM and CDR2 ANQGSEA. CDR3 length: 15 residues. CDR3 residues: CSVEFGRQVQETQYF. The CDR3 DNA follows: TGCAGCGTTGAATTCGGACGACAGGTCCAAGAGACCCAGTACTTC.

V usage is TRBV6-5 and J usage is TRBJ1-1; possibly TRBD1 for D (6 bases). Trimming removed 5 bases from V and 3 bases from J, with 13 bases in between. CDR1 is MNHEY and CDR2 is SVGAGI in the germline V gene. This CDR3 is 14 amino acids long. CDR3 residues: CASSVRGGDTEAFF. The CDR3 DNA reads as TGTGCCAGCAGTGTCAGGGGAGGGGACACTGAAGCTTTCTTT.

This clonotype was seen at least ten times. The rearrangement uses TRBV6-5 and TRBJ2-5, with D tentatively TRBD1 (5 bases). The V gene lost 5 bases and the J gene lost 11 bases, with 24 bases spanning the gap. CDR1 MNHEY and CDR2 SVGAGI come from the germline V gene. The CDR3 is made up of 15 amino acids. The CDR3 loop is CASSPVIAPTEPQYF. In DNA, the CDR3 is TGTGCCAGCAGTCCAGTTATCGCCCCGACAGAGCCTCAGTACTTC.

This rearrangement joins TRBV10-3 to TRBJ1-1; D is undetermined. The CDR3 loop spans 13 amino acids. The V and J ends lost 10 bases and 0 bases respectively, with 12 bases between them. CDR1 is ENHRY, CDR2 SYGVKD, per germline. CDR3 protein: CATRTDMNTEAFF. DNA of the CDR3: TGTGCCACCCGGACCGACATGAACACTGAAGCTTTCTTT.

CDR3: CASSGISTTSTDTQYF. CDR3 sequence (DNA): TGTGCCAGCAGCGGAATATCGACGACTAGCACAGATACGCAGTATTTT. The chain employs TRBV11-2 and TRBJ2-3; D gene ambiguous. The germline V gene encodes CDR1 SGHAT and CDR2 FQNNGV. V was clipped by 5 bases and J by 0 bases, with 15 bases between them. CDR3 length: 16 residues.

The genes are TRBV7-9 and TRBJ1-6, with D possibly matching TRBD1 (5 bases). The CDR3 is 16 residues long. Trimming left V 6 bases short and J 6 bases short, with 18 bases between. The germline V gene encodes CDR1 SEHNR and CDR2 FQNEAQ (reference sequence). The CDR3 region has the DNA TGTGCCAGCAGTCCAAATTCCGGGACCGCTAATTCACCCCTCCACTTT. Protein sequence: CASSPNSGTANSPLHF. Based on the CDR3 plus reference TRBV7-9 and TRBJ1-6, the full variable domain is DTGVSQNPRHKITKRGQNVTFRCDPISEHNRLYWYRQTLGQGPEFLTYFQNEAQLEKSRLLSDRFSAERPKGSFSTLEIQRTEQGDSAMYLCASSPNSGTANSPLHFGNGTRLTVT.

This chain connects TRBV7-2 to TRBJ2-1, with 9 bases lining up with TRBD2. Germline lookup yields CDR1 SGHTA and CDR2 FQGNSA. The CDR3 sequence is 13 residues long. The J segment lost 8 bases and the V segment lost 7 bases, leaving 6 bases of the junction unmatched. CDR3 region: CASTTGGGDEQFF. Written as DNA, the CDR3 is TGTGCCAGCACCACGGGCGGGGGGGATGAGCAGTTCTTC.

In this sample, this clonotype turned up a few times. The chain uses TRBV12-5 and TRBJ2-5; perhaps TRBD1 as D (6 bases). Deletions cut 4 bases from V and 2 bases from J, with 8 bases between. This CDR3 is 13 amino acids long. Germline CDR1 LGHNT, CDR2 FRNRAP. DNA of the CDR3: TGTGCTAGTGGTTGGACAGTGCAAGAGACCCAGTACTTC. It codes for CASGWTVQETQYF.

This clonotype was found many times. The chain uses TRBV3-1 and TRBJ2-1, with 8 positions matching TRBD1. This CDR3 contains 19 residues. The V segment lost 3 bases and the J segment 2 bases; nucleotides outside the gene matches: 15. Germline loops: CDR1 LGHDT, CDR2 YNNKEL (reference sequence). In nucleotides, the CDR3 is TGTGCCAGCAGCCATGCATACAGGACAGGGCGGGTGGCCTACAATGAGCAGTTCTTC. Translated: CASSHAYRTGRVAYNEQFF.

V and J are TRBV29-1 and TRBJ2-1; 7 bases fit TRBD1. V shed 5 bases, J shed 2 bases, and the junction held 3 bases outside the gene matches. Germline V CDR1 and CDR2: SQVTM, ANQGSEA. This CDR3 is built from 13 residues. The CDR3: CSVTQGTYNEQFF. The CDR3 DNA follows: TGCAGCGTTACACAGGGGACCTACAATGAGCAGTTCTTC.

This clonotype was found a few times. This sequence joins TRBV29-1 and TRBJ2-1, with no clear D. CDR3 length: 12 residues. The ends were cut back, 7 bases at V and 8 bases at J, with 15 bases in the middle. Germline V lookup: CDR1 SQVTM, CDR2 ANQGSEA. The CDR3 spells CSEKSGVYEQFF. CDR3 coding DNA: TGCAGCGAAAAGAGTGGCGTCTATGAGCAGTTCTTC.

The V and J genes are TRBV6-2 or TRBV6-3 and TRBJ2-2; TRBD2 matches at 12 bases. The CDR3 is made up of 15 amino acids. Germline CDR1 MNHEY, CDR2 SVGEGT. V lost 6 bases and J lost 4; bases outside the gene matches: 3. CDR3 nucleotides: TGTGCCAGCAGCCGGACTAGCGGGGTCACCGGGGAGCTGTTTTTT. The encoded protein is CASSRTSGVTGELFF.

The chain carries TRBV15 and TRBJ2-1, with a weak D call TRBD1 (6 bases). Germline V lookup: CDR1 LNHNV, CDR2 YYDKDF (reference sequence). This CDR3 comprises 14 residues. V dropped 3 bases and J dropped 8 bases, with 14 bases sitting between them. This chain's CDR3 is CATSSRTAPDEQFF. For the CDR3, the DNA is TGTGCCACCAGCAGCCGGACAGCCCCGGATGAGCAGTTCTTC.

This clonotype has a handful of counts. The rearrangement joins TRBV6-2 or TRBV6-3 to TRBJ2-4, with 7 bases matching TRBD1. The CDR3 has 15 amino acids. Germline CDR1 reads MNHEY; CDR2 reads SVGEGT. Unmatched junction bases numbered 8, after V lost 2 bases and J lost 7 bases. The chain's CDR3 is CASSYDKTGSNIQYF. CDR3 nucleotide sequence: TGTGCCAGCAGTTACGATAAGACAGGGTCGAACATTCAGTACTTC.